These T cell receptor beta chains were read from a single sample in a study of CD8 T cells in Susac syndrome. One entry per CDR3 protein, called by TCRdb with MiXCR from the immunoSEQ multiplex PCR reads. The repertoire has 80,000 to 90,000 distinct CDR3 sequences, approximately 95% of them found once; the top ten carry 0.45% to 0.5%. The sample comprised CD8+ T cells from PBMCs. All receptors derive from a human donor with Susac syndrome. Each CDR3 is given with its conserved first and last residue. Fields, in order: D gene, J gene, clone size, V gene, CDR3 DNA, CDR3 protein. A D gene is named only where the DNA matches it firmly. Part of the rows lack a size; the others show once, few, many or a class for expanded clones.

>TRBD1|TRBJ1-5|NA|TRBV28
TGTGCCAGCACCCTGGGGACAGGGTTTGATCAGCCCCAGCATTTT
CASTLGTGFDQPQHF
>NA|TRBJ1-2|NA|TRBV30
TGTGCCTGGAGTGTAGCTTCGGGCTATGGCTACACCTTC
CAWSVASGYGYTF
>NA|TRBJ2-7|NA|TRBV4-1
TGCGCCAGCAGCCATACGGGGGGCCCGACCTACGAGCAGTACTTC
CASSHTGGPTYEQYF
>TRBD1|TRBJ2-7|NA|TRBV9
TGTGCCAGCAGCGCCGGGGACAGGGCCTACGAGCAGTACTTC
CASSAGDRAYEQYF
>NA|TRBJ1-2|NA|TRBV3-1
TGTGCCAGCAGCCACCACAGGGTAACGGACTATGGCTACACCTTC
CASSHHRVTDYGYTF
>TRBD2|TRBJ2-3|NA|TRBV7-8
TGTGCCAGCAGCTCAAAGCGGGGTCAGGGATCTAGCACAGATACGCAGTATTTT
CASSSKRGQGSSTDTQYF
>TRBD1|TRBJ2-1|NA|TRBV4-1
TGCGCCAGCAGCCAAAATCCTGGACAGGGCTCTGAGCAGTTCTTC
CASSQNPGQGSEQFF
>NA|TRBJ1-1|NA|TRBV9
TGTGCCAGCAGCAGGTGGGAGAACACTGAAGCTTTCTTT
CASSRWENTEAFF
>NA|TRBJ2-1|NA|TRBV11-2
TGTGCCAGCAGTTACGGGGGAAATGAGCAGTTCTTC
CASSYGGNEQFF
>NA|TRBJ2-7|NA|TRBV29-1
TGCAGCGTTCGGGGGGCCGAGCAGTACTTC
CSVRGAEQYF
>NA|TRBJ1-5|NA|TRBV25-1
TGTGCCAGCGGCAATCAGCCCCAGCATTTT
CASGNQPQHF
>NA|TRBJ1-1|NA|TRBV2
TGTGCCAGCAGTGTTCTGGGGGGGGACACTGAAGCTTTCTTT
CASSVLGGDTEAFF
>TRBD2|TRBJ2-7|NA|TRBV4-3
TGCGCCAGCAGCCAAGATACGGCTAGCGGGGGGTTGTCCCCTCTCTACGAGCAGTACTTC
CASSQDTASGGLSPLYEQYF
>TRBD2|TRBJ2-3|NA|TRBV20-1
TGCAGTGCTAGAGATCCGTTAGCGGGAGGTCCCCACGATACGCAGTATTTT
CSARDPLAGGPHDTQYF
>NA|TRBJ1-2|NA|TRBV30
TGTGCCTGGGGAGGAGGATTTGGCTACACCTTC
CAWGGGFGYTF
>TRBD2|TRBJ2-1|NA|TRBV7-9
TGTGCCAGCAGCTCCCTAGCGGGGAGGATGTATGAGCAGTTCTTC
CASSSLAGRMYEQFF
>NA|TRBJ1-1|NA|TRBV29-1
TGCAGCGTTGTAGGGCCTGCCTTACCTGAAGCTTTCTTT
CSVVGPALPEAFF
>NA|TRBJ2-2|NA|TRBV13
TGTGCCAGCAGCTTACAGGGGTCCCTAAACACCGGGGAGCTGTTTTTT
CASSLQGSLNTGELFF
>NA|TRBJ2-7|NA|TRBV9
TGTGCCAGCAGCGTAGCGGGACGGTCCTACGAGCAGTACTTC
CASSVAGRSYEQYF
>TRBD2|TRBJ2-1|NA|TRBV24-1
TGTGCCACCAGTGATTCGGCGGGAGAGAACTACAATGAGCAGTTCTTC
CATSDSAGENYNEQFF
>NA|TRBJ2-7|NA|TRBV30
TGTGCCTGGAGTCCACGGGGTTACGAGCAGTACTTC
CAWSPRGYEQYF
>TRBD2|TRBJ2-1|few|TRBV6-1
TGTGCCAGCAGATCGGAGGGTAGCGGGAGGGACCCCTACAATGAGCAGTTCTTC
CASRSEGSGRDPYNEQFF
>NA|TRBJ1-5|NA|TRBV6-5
TGTGCCAGCACGGACAGTCTTTATAGCAATCAGCCCCAGCATTTT
CASTDSLYSNQPQHF
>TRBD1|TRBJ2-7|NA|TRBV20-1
TGCAGTGCTAGAGATGGGGACAGAAGCTACGAGCAGTACTTC
CSARDGDRSYEQYF
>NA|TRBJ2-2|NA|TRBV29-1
TGCAGCGTTGAAGATCCCGCACATCACGTCGGGGAGCTGTTTTTT
CSVEDPAHHVGELFF
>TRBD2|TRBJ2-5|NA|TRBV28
TGTGCCAGCAGTACATGGGGAGGGCCGGTAGAGACCCAGTACTTC
CASSTWGGPVETQYF
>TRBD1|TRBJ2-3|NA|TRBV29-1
TGCAGCGCGATCGGACAGGGGGCGCCCTTTACAGCAGATACGCAGTATTTT
CSAIGQGAPFTADTQYF
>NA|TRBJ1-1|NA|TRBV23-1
TGCGCCAGCAACCTGGACGGACGGAACACTGAAGCTTTCTTT
CASNLDGRNTEAFF
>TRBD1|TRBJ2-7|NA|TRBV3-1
TGTGCCAGCAGCCTCTTAGGACAGGGTATCTACGAGCAGTACTTC
CASSLLGQGIYEQYF
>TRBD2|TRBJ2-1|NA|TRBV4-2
TGTGCCAGCAGCCAAGTGCTTTGGGGAGGGCCCTACAATGAGCAGTTCTTC
CASSQVLWGGPYNEQFF
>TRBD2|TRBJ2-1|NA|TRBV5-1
TGCGCCAGCAGCCCCGGGACTAGCGGGAGCTCCTACAATGAGCAGTTCTTC
CASSPGTSGSSYNEQFF
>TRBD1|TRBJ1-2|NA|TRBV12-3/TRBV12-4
TGTGCCAGCAGTTTAGGGACAGGGGTTTTAGGTGGCTACACCTTC
CASSLGTGVLGGYTF
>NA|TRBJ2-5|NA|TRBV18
TGTGCCAGCTCACCACCCTGGGGGGTTGGAGAGACCCAGTACTTC
CASSPPWGVGETQYF
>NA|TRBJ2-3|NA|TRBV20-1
TGCAGTGCTCTACAAGAAGGGACGCAGTATTTT
CSALQEGTQYF
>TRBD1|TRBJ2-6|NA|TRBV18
TGTGCCAGCTCACCTTTCATCGACAGGGGCCCCGAAATGGCTGGGGCCAACGTCCTGACTTTC
CASSPFIDRGPEMAGANVLTF
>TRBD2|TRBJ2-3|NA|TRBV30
TGTGCCTGGAGTGGACTAGCGGGAGGATCCACAGATACGCAGTATTTT
CAWSGLAGGSTDTQYF
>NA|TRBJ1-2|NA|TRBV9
TGTGCCAGCGGAGCTACACCGAGAGGTGGCTACACCTTC
CASGATPRGGYTF
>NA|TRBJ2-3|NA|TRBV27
TGTGCCAGCAGTTCTCTAGCGCCCACAGATACGCAGTATTTT
CASSSLAPTDTQYF
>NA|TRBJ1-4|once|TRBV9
TGTGCCAGCAGCGTAGAAGGGGAGCCGTATGAAAAACTGTTTTTT
CASSVEGEPYEKLFF
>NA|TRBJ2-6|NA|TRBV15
TGTGCCACCAAGGGAAGCGGGGCCAACGTCCTGACTTTC
CATKGSGANVLTF
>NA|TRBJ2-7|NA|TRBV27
TGTGCCAGCAGTCTAATCGGTCCGGGGGCTTACAATCCTTCCTACGAGCAGTACTTC
CASSLIGPGAYNPSYEQYF
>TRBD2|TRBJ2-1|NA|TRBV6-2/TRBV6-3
TGTGCCAGCAGTTACGTACTAGCGGACAATGAGCAGTTCTTC
CASSYVLADNEQFF
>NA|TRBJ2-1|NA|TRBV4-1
TGCGCCAGCAGCCAAGAGGAAGCGGCTGCCTACAATGAGCAGTTCTTC
CASSQEEAAAYNEQFF
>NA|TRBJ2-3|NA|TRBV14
TGTGCCAGCACCCTGGTCCCATCAGATACGCAGTATTTT
CASTLVPSDTQYF
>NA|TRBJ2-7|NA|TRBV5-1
TGCGCCAGCAGCTTGGTGGCGGCCTCCGCCTACGAGCAGTACTTC
CASSLVAASAYEQYF
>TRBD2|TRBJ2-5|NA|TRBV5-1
TGCGCCAGCAGCTTGGTTTCCGGGAGGGGGACCCAGTACTTC
CASSLVSGRGTQYF
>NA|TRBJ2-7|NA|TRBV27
TGTGCCAGTAGGGGCTATACCTACGAGCAGTACTTC
CASRGYTYEQYF
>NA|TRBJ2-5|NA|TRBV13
TGTGCCAGCAGTTCCCAGCTCCAAGAGACCCAGTACTTC
CASSSQLQETQYF